Each of the 2 T cell receptor beta chains below was sequenced from the same sample in a study of T cells and copy number aberrations in small-cell lung cancer. This table comes from immunoSEQ multiplex PCR, and its TCRdb copy is limited to in-frame clones, with some not included. The table includes 800 to 950 clones, approximately 94% detected once. Sequencing was performed on tumor tissue. These receptors were obtained from a woman aged 50 to 65 with small cell lung cancer.

The chain combines TRBV30 with TRBJ1-6, with D hard to call. CDR1 and CDR2 from the germline V gene are GTSNPN and SVGIG (reference sequence). The CDR3 loop spans 13 amino acids. The V end was cut by 2 bases, the J end by 7 bases, with 9 bases between. As DNA, the CDR3 is TGTGCCTGGAGTAGAGCAGCAAATTCACCCCTCCACTTT. Translated, it gives CAWSRAANSPLHF.

The sample holds one count of this clone. The chain employs TRBV5-1 and TRBJ2-7; 9 nucleotides line up with TRBD1. This CDR3 region has 14 residues. CDR1 is SGHRS, CDR2 YFSETQ, per germline. V lost 5 bases, J lost 7 bases, and 10 bases stayed unmatched. The CDR3 here is CASSAGTGIEEQYF. CDR3 coding DNA: TGCGCCAGCAGTGCCGGGACAGGGATTGAGGAGCAGTACTTC.